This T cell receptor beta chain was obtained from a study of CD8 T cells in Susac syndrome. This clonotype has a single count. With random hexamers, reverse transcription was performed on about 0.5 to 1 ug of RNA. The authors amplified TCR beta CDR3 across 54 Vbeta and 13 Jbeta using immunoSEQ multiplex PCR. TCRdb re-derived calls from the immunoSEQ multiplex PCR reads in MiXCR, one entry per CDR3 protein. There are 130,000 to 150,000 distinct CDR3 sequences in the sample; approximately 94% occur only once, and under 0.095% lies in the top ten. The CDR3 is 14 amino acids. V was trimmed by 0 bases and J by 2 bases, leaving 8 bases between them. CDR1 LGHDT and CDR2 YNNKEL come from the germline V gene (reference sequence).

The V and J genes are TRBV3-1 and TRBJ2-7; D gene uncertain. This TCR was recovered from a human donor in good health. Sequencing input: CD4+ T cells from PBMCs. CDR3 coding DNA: TGTGCCAGCAGCCAAGAATACAAAACCTACGAGCAGTACTTC. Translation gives CASSQEYKTYEQYF.